This TCR beta chain was recovered during a study of human T cells and chemical hapten exposure. Study-wide background: TCR yields per sample varied mostly from small pooled library volume differences. Findings and limits, study-wide: No alteration of TCRs above 1 in 1000 frequency was seen with DPC sensitization.

This clonotype was recorded many times. No antigen is known for it. Time point in this sample: healthy volunteer bleed at 6 weeks. Researchers extracted total RNA from unfractionated whole blood. Per germline, CDR1 WSHSY and CDR2 SAAADI. Trimming shortened V by 6 bases and J by 2 bases, and 13 bases separated the two germline ends. The CDR3 is made up of 14 amino acids. As the library was built, unique molecular identifiers were attached to individual cDNA molecules. Authors' processing steps: Between 23,224 and 690,600 TCRs appeared in each sample, and the median stood at roughly 100,000. TCRdb re-called the RACE reads through MiXCR, storing one row per CDR3 protein. V and J calls and clone size were set by TCRdb, not the authors. The profile shows fewer than 100,000 distinct CDR3 sequences, approximately 8.1% of them singletons.

The receptor was derived from a female donor in good health. Some clones in this sample may be carry-over from other donors' samples. Sequencing used whole blood. The rearrangement uses TRBV10-2 and TRBJ1-1; D ambiguous. The CDR3 spells CASRAYLLNTEAFF. The CDR3 DNA sequence: TGCGCCAGCAGGGCCTATCTTTTAAACACTGAAGCTTTCTTT.